This is a list of T cell receptor beta chains from one sample in a study of shared clonotypes between healthy human individuals. Libraries were prepared by immunoSEQ multiplex PCR; TCRdb keeps only in-frame clonotypes and omits some of them. The sample shows 2 million to 2.5 million clones, 85% to 95% of them seen only once. The sample taken for sequencing was naive CD4+ T cells sorted from blood. Receptor source: a man younger than 35 in good health. Both conserved end residues are part of each CDR3. A D gene is named only where the DNA matches it firmly. Clone size is given for some rows only: seen once, a few or many times, or a class if the clone is expanded.

j_call	v_call	clone_size	d_call	cdr3_aa	cdr3_nt
TRBJ2-4	TRBV7-9	once	TRBD2	CASSFQASGRGLAKNIQYF	TGTGCCAGCAGCTTCCAAGCTAGCGGGAGGGGACTAGCCAAAAACATTCAGTACTTC
TRBJ1-2	TRBV29-1	NA	NA	CSVEDRARGSYGYTF	TGCAGCGTTGAAGATCGGGCCCGGGGGTCCTATGGCTACACCTTC
TRBJ2-3	TRBV5-1	NA	NA	CASTSTDTQYF	TGCGCCAGCACAAGCACAGATACGCAGTATTTT
TRBJ1-2	TRBV6-1	NA	TRBD1	CASSEPGTGRTGGYTF	TGTGCCAGCAGTGAACCCGGGACAGGTCGAACTGGAGGCTACACCTTC
TRBJ2-3	TRBV7-2	NA	TRBD2	CASSPELAGGPLQYF	TGTGCCAGCAGCCCTGAACTAGCGGGAGGGCCTCTGCAGTATTTT
TRBJ2-5	TRBV11-2	NA	NA	CASTPRETQYF	TGTGCCAGCACCCCCAGGGAGACCCAGTACTTC
TRBJ2-7	TRBV5-4	NA	TRBD1	CASTSDRDYEQYF	TGTGCCAGCACCAGCGACAGGGACTACGAGCAGTACTTC
TRBJ2-1	TRBV27	NA	TRBD2	CASRLSGRAVYNEQFF	TGTGCCAGCAGGCTTAGCGGGAGGGCCGTCTACAATGAGCAGTTCTTC
TRBJ2-5	TRBV28	few	NA	CASSFGSQETQYF	TGTGCCAGCAGTTTTGGCAGCCAAGAGACCCAGTACTTC
TRBJ2-7	TRBV27	NA	TRBD2	CASTLAGGPYEQYF	TGTGCCAGCACATTAGCGGGAGGGCCTTACGAGCAGTACTTC
TRBJ2-1	TRBV6-6	NA	NA	CASSSGPRLEQFF	TGTGCCAGCAGTTCCGGACCGAGGCTCGAGCAGTTCTTC
TRBJ1-3	TRBV5-8	NA	NA	CASSSGNTIYF	TGTGCCAGCAGTTCCGGAAACACCATATATTTT
TRBJ2-5	TRBV5-1	NA	NA	CASSLRLDTETQYF	TGCGCCAGCAGCCTCCGACTAGACACAGAGACCCAGTACTTC
TRBJ1-2	TRBV4-2	NA	NA	CASSQDQVRHYGYTF	TGTGCCAGCAGCCAAGATCAAGTACGCCACTATGGCTACACCTTC
TRBJ1-3	TRBV10-3	NA	NA	CAITQMPQGNSGNTIYF	TGTGCCATCACCCAAATGCCCCAGGGGAACTCTGGAAACACCATATATTTT
TRBJ2-3	TRBV7-2	NA	TRBD2	CASSLGLAGTTDTQYF	TGTGCCAGCAGCCTCGGACTAGCGGGGACCACAGATACGCAGTATTTT
TRBJ2-3	TRBV6-6	NA	NA	CASNPASPGSDTQYF	TGTGCCAGCAATCCGGCTTCTCCGGGTTCAGATACGCAGTATTTT
TRBJ2-7	TRBV7-2	NA	TRBD2	CASSLAPAGVGEQYF	TGTGCCAGCAGCTTAGCGCCAGCGGGAGTAGGCGAGCAGTACTTC
TRBJ2-2	TRBV28	NA	NA	CASSPVGGAIAGELFF	TGTGCCAGCAGCCCCGTAGGGGGGGCCATCGCCGGGGAGCTGTTTTTT
TRBJ1-4	TRBV14	NA	NA	CASSQDTTGKLFF	TGTGCCAGCAGCCAAGATACGACTGGAAAACTGTTTTTT
TRBJ2-3	TRBV2	NA	NA	CASRAEGDTQYF	TGTGCCAGCAGGGCAGAGGGAGATACGCAGTATTTT
TRBJ2-6	TRBV5-1	NA	NA	CASSSNSDSGANVLTF	TGCGCCAGCAGCTCGAACAGTGATTCTGGGGCCAACGTCCTGACTTTC
TRBJ1-2	TRBV30	NA	NA	CAWSGDSRGIYGYTF	TGTGCCTGGAGTGGCGACTCGAGGGGAATCTATGGCTACACCTTC
TRBJ2-7	TRBV25-1	NA	TRBD1	CASSELFGTGSYEQYF	TGTGCCAGCAGTGAATTATTCGGGACAGGCTCCTACGAGCAGTACTTC
TRBJ2-2	TRBV6-5	NA	NA	CASSYSWELFF	TGTGCCAGCAGTTACTCCTGGGAGCTGTTTTTT
TRBJ2-2	TRBV19	NA	NA	CASRLGENTGELFF	TGTGCCAGTAGACTAGGAGAGAACACCGGGGAGCTGTTTTTT
TRBJ2-5	TRBV9	NA	NA	CASSVVHTAGQETQYF	TGTGCCAGCAGCGTAGTTCATACGGCGGGCCAAGAGACCCAGTACTTC
TRBJ1-1	TRBV5-4	NA	NA	CASSLVSRLKTEAFF	TGTGCCAGCAGCTTGGTGTCCAGGTTGAAGACTGAAGCTTTCTTT
TRBJ2-7	TRBV12-5	NA	NA	CASGPGANYEQYF	TGTGCTAGTGGTCCCGGGGCAAACTACGAGCAGTACTTC
TRBJ1-2	TRBV2	NA	NA	CASSDGPQGNYGYTF	TGTGCCAGCAGTGACGGGCCCCAAGGGAACTATGGCTACACCTTC
TRBJ2-1	TRBV18	NA	TRBD2	CASSPPMAGGISNEQFF	TGTGCCAGCTCACCACCGATGGCGGGGGGCATCTCCAATGAGCAGTTCTTC
TRBJ2-7	TRBV2	few	TRBD2	CASSENGGGPYEQYF	TGTGCCAGCAGTGAAAATGGCGGGGGGCCCTACGAGCAGTACTTC
TRBJ2-7	TRBV6-5	NA	NA	CASSYSERISYEQYF	TGTGCCAGCAGTTACTCCGAACGGATCTCCTACGAGCAGTACTTC
TRBJ1-5	TRBV9	once	NA	CASSVGDNSNQPQHF	TGTGCCAGCAGCGTAGGGGATAATAGCAATCAGCCCCAGCATTTT
TRBJ2-1	TRBV9	NA	TRBD2	CASSVASGNEQFF	TGTGCCAGCAGCGTAGCTAGCGGGAATGAGCAGTTCTTC
TRBJ1-2	TRBV6-1	NA	NA	CASMGTSYGYTF	TGTGCCAGCATGGGTACAAGCTATGGCTACACCTTC
TRBJ1-2	TRBV6-1	NA	NA	CASSETGINYGYTF	TGTGCCAGCAGTGAAACCGGGATCAACTATGGCTACACCTTC
TRBJ1-5	TRBV19	NA	TRBD1	CASSTTGVSNQPQHF	TGTGCCAGTAGTACGACAGGGGTTAGCAATCAGCCCCAGCATTTT
TRBJ1-1	TRBV9	NA	NA	CASSPRQVNTEAFF	TGTGCCAGCAGCCCACGACAGGTGAACACTGAAGCTTTCTTT
TRBJ2-1	TRBV18	NA	NA	CASSPSQGNEQFF	TGTGCCAGCTCACCGTCCCAGGGCAATGAGCAGTTCTTC
TRBJ1-2	TRBV27	NA	TRBD1	CASSPRQGRRIYGYTF	TGTGCCAGCAGCCCCAGACAGGGAAGGAGGATCTATGGCTACACCTTC
TRBJ1-6	TRBV6-6	NA	NA	CASSYEGNSPLHF	TGTGCCAGCAGTTACGAGGGAAACTCACCCCTCCACTTT
TRBJ2-7	TRBV6-4	NA	NA	CASRPLGYEQYF	TGTGCCAGCAGGCCTTTGGGCTACGAGCAGTACTTC
TRBJ2-7	TRBV7-6	NA	NA	CASSLGAGQPYEQYF	TGTGCCAGCAGCTTAGGGGCCGGACAGCCCTACGAGCAGTACTTC
TRBJ2-6	TRBV7-2	NA	NA	CASSPGLGVMLAGANVLTF	TGTGCCAGCAGCCCTGGTCTGGGGGTGATGTTAGCTGGGGCCAACGTCCTGACTTTC
TRBJ2-7	TRBV10-3	NA	NA	CAISSQLVGEPEQYF	TGTGCCATCAGCTCCCAACTAGTCGGGGAGCCCGAGCAGTACTTC
TRBJ2-7	TRBV18	NA	NA	CASSLAEGLGYEQYF	TGTGCCAGCTCACTCGCCGAGGGGTTGGGTTACGAGCAGTACTTC
TRBJ2-1	TRBV5-1	NA	TRBD1	CASRVRDRTYNEQFF	TGCGCCAGCAGGGTCCGGGACAGGACATACAATGAGCAGTTCTTC
TRBJ1-2	TRBV6-5	NA	TRBD1	CASSFILGQGVGGYTF	TGTGCCAGCAGTTTTATACTAGGACAGGGGGTGGGAGGCTACACCTTC
TRBJ2-5	TRBV5-1	NA	NA	CASHVGPDLSQETQYF	TGCGCCAGCCATGTAGGGCCTGACCTCTCCCAAGAGACCCAGTACTTC
TRBJ2-7	TRBV28	NA	TRBD1	CASRSGTGLDEQYF	TGTGCCAGCAGATCCGGGACAGGGCTGGACGAGCAGTACTTC
TRBJ1-4	TRBV5-4	NA	NA	CASSWTNEKLFF	TGTGCCAGCAGCTGGACTAATGAAAAACTGTTTTTT
TRBJ1-1	TRBV6-6	NA	NA	CASTLRGQNNTEAFF	TGTGCCAGCACCTTACGAGGACAGAACAACACTGAGGCTTTCTTT
TRBJ1-1	TRBV28	NA	NA	CASIPRQGNTEAFF	TGTGCCAGCATCCCTCGGCAGGGGAACACTGAAGCTTTCTTT
TRBJ2-5	TRBV11-2	NA	TRBD1	CASSLAGGLETQYF	TGTGCCAGCAGCTTAGCAGGGGGCCTTGAGACCCAGTACTTC
TRBJ1-1	TRBV10-3	NA	NA	CAIRLGDLNTEAFF	TGTGCCATCAGACTAGGGGATTTGAACACTGAAGCTTTCTTT
TRBJ1-1	TRBV7-2	NA	NA	CASSLGQLNTEAFF	TGTGCCAGCAGCTTGGGACAATTGAACACTGAAGCTTTCTTT